A single sample is the source of the 32 T cell receptor beta chains below, sequenced in a study of T cell repertoires in cytomegalovirus infection (dated by TCRdb to between 2019 and 2020). The instrument given in TCRdb is Illumina HiSeq 1500. Clones were called with MiXCR by TCRdb after fastp trimmed the public reads at Q25, and only in-frame beta chains were retained. Each CDR3 protein appears once, grouped with its most common genes and DNA. For this sample the table gives 300,000 or so distinct CDR3 sequences, of which 9.6% were detected only once. Less than 3% of the sample rests with the top ten. Input material: PBMCs. The receptors originated from a human donor in good health (CMV status not recorded). Some clones in this sample may be carry-over from other donors' samples.

Turning to this clonotype: A much larger clone lies a single base off, so this may be a read error. The CDR3 does not end in the conserved phenylalanine or tryptophan, so this is likely a read error. This chain links TRBV20-1 with TRBJ2-5; D is possibly TRBD1 (6 bases). Germline V gives CDR1 DFQATT, CDR2 SNEGSKA (reference sequence). The V end lost 5 bases, the J end lost 4 bases, and 17 bases lay between the germline ends. This CDR3 has 14 amino acids. Written as DNA, the CDR3 is TGCAGTGCTCCAAAGGGGGTCCTGGGAGAGACCCAGTACTCC. Translation gives CSAPKGVLGETQYS.

This clonotype was detected ten times or more. The J gene is TRBJ2-5, the V gene TRBV5-1, with TRBD2 identical over 8 bases. The CDR3 contains 14 residues. Germline CDR1 and CDR2: SGHRS and YFSETQ. V gave up 3 bases and J gave up 5 bases; unmatched junction bases: 6. CDR3 nucleotide sequence: TGCGCCAGCAGCTGGAACGGGGGGGGTGAGACCCAGTACTTC. Amino acid sequence: CASSWNGGGETQYF.

This clonotype was seen repeatedly, ten times or more. The V gene is TRBV5-4, the J gene TRBJ2-5; D tentatively reads TRBD1 or TRBD2 (6 bases each). The length of the CDR3 is 21 residues. Deletions cut 3 bases from V and 2 bases from J, with 32 bases between. Germline V gene lookup returns CDR1 SGHNT and CDR2 YYREEE (reference sequence). The CDR3 DNA follows: TGTGCCAGCAGCTCCGCGCTGCCTCTTTCGGGGGCGACTGTTAATCAAGAGACCCAGTACTTC. Translated: CASSSALPLSGATVNQETQYF.

This clonotype was counted at least ten times. The rearrangement uses TRBV4-2 and TRBJ1-3; 9 bases are a match to TRBD1. The germline gives CDR1 LGHNA, CDR2 YNFKEQ. V gave up 3 bases and J gave up 0 bases; unmatched junction bases: 6. This CDR3 has 17 residues. The CDR3 DNA reads TGTGCCAGCAGCCAGGACAGGGGCCTAAACTCTGGAAACACCATATATTTT. It is translated as CASSQDRGLNSGNTIYF.

In this sample, this clonotype turned up a few times. The CDR3 DNA sequence: TGTGCCAGCAGCCAAGGCAGAGCCCTTCAAGAGACCCAGTACTTC. This gives the protein CASSQGRALQETQYF. The chain carries TRBV4-2 and TRBJ2-5; the D is unclear. The CDR3 totals 15 residues. With 1 base removed from V and 2 bases from J, the gap between germline ends came to 11 bases. CDR1 LGHNA and CDR2 YNFKEQ come from the germline V gene.

At least ten counts were recorded for this clonotype. The chain has TRBV28 and TRBJ2-2, with 8 bases fitting TRBD1. The CDR3 covers 15 residues. CDR1 and CDR2 (germline): MDHEN, SYDVKM. Trimming cost V 6 bases and J 4 bases; bases outside gene matches: 7. As DNA, the CDR3 is TGTGCCAGCAGGTTCGGACAGGGACGCACCGGGGAGCTGTTTTTT. It yields the protein CASRFGQGRTGELFF.

This clonotype has a count of ten or more. The chain recombines TRBV7-2 with TRBJ2-1, with a weak D call TRBD2 (6 bases). The CDR3 consists of 15 residues. Germline V gene data show CDR1 as SGHTA and CDR2 as FQGNSA. The germline V and J ends were trimmed by 6 bases and 6 bases, with 18 bases remaining between them. The CDR3 DNA follows: TGTGCCAGCAGGCCGCGGCGGGGTTGGATCAATGAGCAGTTCTTC. It translates to CASRPRRGWINEQFF.

In its sample, this clonotype was seen many times. The V and J genes are TRBV5-1 and TRBJ1-1, with D unresolved. V was cut by 4 bases and J by 0 bases, with 7 bases left in between. The length of the CDR3 is 13 residues. Germline V gene data show CDR1 as SGHRS and CDR2 as YFSETQ. The CDR3 loop is CASSGELNTEAFF. The CDR3 DNA reads as TGCGCCAGCAGCGGTGAGTTGAACACTGAAGCTTTCTTT.

In its sample, this clonotype was seen many times. This chain links TRBV19 with TRBJ1-2, with D possibly TRBD1 on 6 matching bases. Germline V CDR1 and CDR2: LNHDA, SQIVND (reference sequence). The CDR3 extends over 13 amino acids. V shed 6 bases and J shed 7 bases, with 15 bases lying between them. The CDR3 sequence is CASRKLVQGGYTF. CDR3 bases: TGTGCCAGTAGAAAGCTGGTACAGGGTGGCTACACCTTC.

This clonotype came up many times. The V and J genes are TRBV2 and TRBJ1-1, with D unclear. Germline CDR1 is SNHLY and CDR2 is FYNNEI. V lost 8 bases and J lost 4, with 14 bases in between. The CDR3 has 13 amino acids. CDR3 nucleotides: TGTGCCAGCGCGGCGGAGTACAGCACTGAAGCTTTCTTT. The encoded protein is CASAAEYSTEAFF.

V usage is TRBV6-1 and J usage is TRBJ2-3; D is perhaps TRBD2 (5 bases). CDR1 MNHNS and CDR2 SASEGT come from the germline V gene. The CDR3 sequence is 17 residues long. V was pared by 5 bases and J by 1 base, with 19 bases between. This chain's CDR3 is CASSQHRTPRGTDTQYF. For the CDR3, the DNA is TGTGCCAGCAGTCAACACCGGACCCCGAGGGGCACAGATACGCAGTATTTT.

This clonotype occurred a few times. The chain uses TRBV28 and TRBJ1-5; no reliable D call. The V end lost 5 bases, the J end lost 5 bases, and 10 bases lay between the germline ends. Germline-derived CDR1 and CDR2 are MDHEN and SYDVKM. The CDR3 consists of 13 residues. The CDR3 is CASSLPSDQPQHF. The CDR3, as DNA: TGTGCCAGCAGTCTCCCCTCCGATCAGCCCCAGCATTTT.

This clonotype was seen ten or more times. The chain links TRBV7-8 to TRBJ2-2; TRBD2 matches 9 bases. Germline-derived CDR1 and CDR2 are SGHVS and FQNEAQ. Unmatched junction bases numbered 6, after V lost 5 bases and J lost 2 bases. The CDR3 is made up of 16 amino acids. The CDR3 DNA reads as TGTGCCAGCAGCCCGGGGCGGGGGGGCAACACCGGGGAGCTGTTTTTT. Encoded protein: CASSPGRGGNTGELFF. The full variable domain, its missing parts supplied by reference TRBV7-8 and TRBJ2-2, is GAGVSQSPRYKVAKRGQDVALRCDPISGHVSLFWYQQALGQGPEFLTYFQNEAQLDKSGLPSDRFFAERPEGSVSTLKIQRTQQEDSAVYLCASSPGRGGNTGELFFGEGSRLTVL.

This clonotype was observed many times. In DNA, the CDR3 is TGTGCCAGCAGCTTAGATACAGCGGGGCGGGTGACGACCCAGTACTTC. Its translation: CASSLDTAGRVTTQYF. The V and J genes are TRBV7-2 and TRBJ2-5; 7 bases fit TRBD2. CDR3 length: 16 amino acids. V shed 1 base, J shed 7 bases, and the junction held 12 bases outside the gene matches. Per germline, CDR1 SGHTA and CDR2 FQGNSA.

The sample holds many counts of this clonotype. The V call is TRBV28, the J call TRBJ2-5; 8 positions agree with TRBD2. This CDR3 is built from 12 residues. The J segment lost 7 bases and the V segment lost 11 bases, leaving 9 bases of the junction unmatched. Germline V lookup: CDR1 MDHEN, CDR2 SYDVKM. The CDR3 DNA reads as TGTGCCGCGCGGGGGGCGCGTGTGACCCAGTACTTC. It encodes CAARGARVTQYF.

This clonotype was found a few times. The chain uses TRBV7-3 and TRBJ2-5, with TRBD2 identical over 8 bases. The germline gives CDR1 SGHTA, CDR2 FQGTGA. This CDR3 has 16 amino acids. The J segment lost 4 bases and the V segment lost 5 bases, leaving 12 bases of the junction unmatched. CDR3 sequence: CASSPGGGGGRETQYF. CDR3 DNA sequence: TGTGCCAGCAGCCCCGGGGGGGGCGGGGGACGAGAGACCCAGTACTTC.

This clonotype was seen at least ten times. The chain has TRBV19 and TRBJ2-1; D unresolved. Looked up from germline, CDR1 is LNHDA and CDR2 is SQIVND (reference sequence). The CDR3 spans 13 residues. Trimming removed 6 bases from V and 3 bases from J, with 9 bases in between. The chain's CDR3 is CASSPLRYNEQFF. As DNA, the CDR3 is TGTGCCAGTAGCCCCCTTCGCTACAATGAGCAGTTCTTC.

There are many counts of this clonotype. The V call is TRBV20-1, the J call TRBJ1-4; D uncertain. V dropped 4 bases and J dropped 11 bases, with 14 bases sitting between them. The CDR3 runs to 12 residues. Germline CDR1 and CDR2: DFQATT and SNEGSKA (reference sequence). The CDR3 DNA reads as TGCAGTGCTACTGGGATGAATCAGAAACTGTTTTTT. This codes for CSATGMNQKLFF.

This clonotype was found a few times. The J gene is TRBJ2-1, the V gene TRBV20-1, with D possibly being TRBD1 (6 bases). Trimming removed 6 bases from V and 3 bases from J, with 12 bases in between. The CDR3 covers 13 residues. Germline V lookup: CDR1 DFQATT, CDR2 SNEGSKA (reference sequence). The CDR3 sequence is CSAPDRFYNEQFF. The CDR3 DNA reads TGCAGTGCCCCGGACAGATTCTACAATGAGCAGTTCTTC.

This clonotype was found a few times. The genes are TRBV10-3 and TRBJ2-7; possibly TRBD1 for D (5 bases). V lost 2 bases and J lost 4, with 9 bases in between. CDR1 ENHRY and CDR2 SYGVKD come from the germline V gene. The CDR3 consists of 13 residues. DNA of the CDR3: TGTGCCATCAGTGAGACAGGTCGGTACGAGCAGTACGTC. As protein: CAISETGRYEQYV.

This clonotype was detected only a few times. The gene calls are TRBV28 and TRBJ1-2; D is possibly TRBD1 (6 bases). The V gene lost 8 bases and the J gene lost 8 bases, with 15 bases spanning the gap. CDR3 length equals 12 residues. CDR1 and CDR2 (germline): MDHEN, SYDVKM. The CDR3 nucleotides are TGTGCCAGCCGGGACACGGTAGGGGGCTACACCTTC. Translated: CASRDTVGGYTF.

The table lists this clonotype with many counts. The chain combines TRBV5-6 with TRBJ2-6; either TRBD1 or TRBD2 may fit D (7 bases each). The CDR3 sequence is 18 residues long. Trimming removed 4 bases at V and 1 base at J, with 18 bases between. The germline V gene has CDR1 SGHDT and CDR2 YYEEEE. CDR3 in DNA: TGTGCCAGCAGCCCGGGACAGCGGGGTCCTTCTGGGGCCAACGTCCTGACTTTC. Translation gives CASSPGQRGPSGANVLTF.

In this sample, this clonotype turned up many times. The chain recombines TRBV12-3 or TRBV12-4 with TRBJ2-3, with 12 bases lining up with TRBD2. CDR3 length equals 15 residues. V was clipped by 5 bases and J by 2 bases; unmatched bases: 2. The CDR3 DNA follows: TGTGCCAGCAGTGGACTAGCGGGGTACACAGATACGCAGTATTTT. Translating gives CASSGLAGYTDTQYF.

This clonotype was seen repeatedly, ten times or more. The chain has TRBV20-1 and TRBJ1-4; 8 bases match TRBD1. The V gene's germline CDR1 is DFQATT and CDR2 SNEGSKA (reference sequence). The CDR3 runs 14 residues. With V trimmed by 4 bases and J by 2 bases, 3 bases remained unmatched. CDR3 sequence reads: CSANQGATNEKLFF. In DNA, the CDR3 is TGCAGTGCTAACCAGGGGGCGACTAATGAAAAACTGTTTTTT.

This clonotype was picked up many times. V gene TRBV7-2 combines with J gene TRBJ2-3, with a possible D match to TRBD1 (5 bases). Germline-derived CDR1 and CDR2 are SGHTA and FQGNSA. The V end was cut by 5 bases, the J end by 4 bases, with 22 bases between. The CDR3 loop spans 17 amino acids. CDR3 DNA sequence: TGTGCCAGCAGCCCCTCAGGCCGGCAGGTAGGGGCAGATACGCAGTATTTT. This gives the protein CASSPSGRQVGADTQYF.

This clonotype has at least ten counts. The chain joins TRBV19 to TRBJ2-1; a weak D match, TRBD1 (6 bases). V dropped 5 bases and J dropped 10 bases, with 15 bases sitting between them. Germline values: CDR1 LNHDA, CDR2 SQIVND (reference sequence). The CDR3 spans 13 residues. This CDR3 is CASSPRTVAEQFF. CDR3 nucleotides: TGTGCCAGTAGTCCAAGGACAGTCGCCGAGCAGTTCTTC.

This clonotype has a count of ten or more. This chain uses TRBV28 with TRBJ2-7; maybe TRBD1 (6 bases). Trimming removed 3 bases from V and 0 bases from J, with 9 bases in between. CDR1 is MDHEN, CDR2 SYDVKM, per germline. The CDR3 has 14 amino acids. CDR3 sequence (DNA): TGTGCCAGCAGTTTGGACAGCCGCTCCTACGAGCAGTACGTC. This codes for CASSLDSRSYEQYV.

The J gene is TRBJ1-6, the V gene TRBV5-1; D call uncertain. This CDR3 has 13 residues. Per the germline V gene, CDR1 is SGHRS and CDR2 is YFSETQ. Trimming cost V 6 bases and J 11 bases, with 15 bases left between them. The CDR3 sequence: CASTSEGRPPLHF. Written as DNA, the CDR3 is TGCGCCAGCACCTCTGAGGGCAGACCACCCCTCCACTTT.

This chain links TRBV19 with TRBJ2-1; a weak D match, TRBD1 (6 bases). The germline gives CDR1 LNHDA, CDR2 SQIVND (reference sequence). This CDR3 region has 15 residues. V was pared by 4 bases and J by 9 bases, with 19 bases between. CDR3 bases: TGTGCCAGTAGTAGGACCGGACAGTATCATTTTGAGCAGTTCTTC. It is translated as CASSRTGQYHFEQFF.

This clonotype was detected a few times. The V call is TRBV2, the J call TRBJ1-5; 12 bases line up with TRBD1. Germline CDR1 is SNHLY and CDR2 is FYNNEI. V lost 7 bases to trimming and J lost 7 bases; unmatched junction nucleotides: 5. The CDR3 length is 14 residues. Here the CDR3 DNA reads TGTGCCAGCATCCGGGACAGGGGGCAACAGCCCCAGCATTTT. Amino acid sequence: CASIRDRGQQPQHF.

This clonotype was counted ten times or more. The V call is TRBV6-5, the J call TRBJ2-3, with D unclear. Trimming pared 0 bases from V and 0 bases from J, leaving 13 bases between. Germline CDR1 reads MNHEY; CDR2 reads SVGAGI. The CDR3 is made up of 17 amino acids. The CDR3 region has the DNA TGTGCCAGCAGTTACTCCCCATCCGGGCCTAGCACAGATACGCAGTATTTT. Encoded protein: CASSYSPSGPSTDTQYF.

This clonotype came up a few times. This chain joins TRBV28 and TRBJ2-5, with 7 bases matching TRBD2. Germline CDR1 and CDR2: MDHEN and SYDVKM. This CDR3 spans 15 amino acids. V gave up 2 bases and J gave up 1 base; unmatched junction bases: 4. CDR3 loop: CASSLDRLAQETQYF. DNA for the CDR3: TGTGCCAGCAGTTTAGATAGACTAGCCCAAGAGACCCAGTACTTC.